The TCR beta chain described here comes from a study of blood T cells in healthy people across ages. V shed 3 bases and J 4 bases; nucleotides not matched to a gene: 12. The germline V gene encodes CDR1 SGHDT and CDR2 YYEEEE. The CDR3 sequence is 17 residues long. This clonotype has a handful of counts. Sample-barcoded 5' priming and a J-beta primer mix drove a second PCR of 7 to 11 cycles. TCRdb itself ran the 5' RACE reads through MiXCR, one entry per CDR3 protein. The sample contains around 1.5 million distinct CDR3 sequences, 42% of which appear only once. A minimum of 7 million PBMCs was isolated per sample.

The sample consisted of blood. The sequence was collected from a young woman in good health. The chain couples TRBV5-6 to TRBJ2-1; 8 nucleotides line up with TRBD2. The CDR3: CASSYWFGSGVYNEQFF. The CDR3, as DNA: TGTGCCAGCAGCTATTGGTTTGGTAGCGGGGTTTACAATGAGCAGTTCTTC.